These 26 T cell receptor beta chains were all obtained from the same sample, sequenced in a study of monozygotic twins with cystic fibrosis. Only in-frame clones appear in the TCRdb table, and some are missing; sequencing was by immunoSEQ multiplex PCR. The sample contains some 35,000 clones, 66% of which appear only once. Sequencing used blood. The source of these receptors is a girl aged 5-17 years with cystic fibrosis.

The rearrangement uses TRBV4-3 and TRBJ1-1; D is unresolved. The CDR3 extends over 13 amino acids. Germline CDR1 is LGHNA and CDR2 is YSLEER. Trimming took 1 base from V and 2 from J, leaving 5 bases between them. CDR3 in amino acids: CASSQGTNTEAFF. CDR3 coding DNA: TGCGCCAGCAGCCAAGGAACAAACACTGAAGCTTTCTTT.

The V gene is TRBV15, the J gene TRBJ2-5; 7 bases align to TRBD2. CDR3 length equals 14 residues. CDR1 and CDR2 (germline): LNHNV, YYDKDF (reference sequence). V shed 0 bases and J 5 bases; nucleotides not matched to a gene: 3. CDR3: CATSREAGAETQYF. The CDR3 DNA follows: TGTGCCACCAGCAGAGAGGCGGGAGCTGAGACCCAGTACTTC.

The chain uses TRBV20-1 and TRBJ2-1; a possible D gene is TRBD2 (5 bases). This CDR3 has 11 residues. Germline loops: CDR1 DFQATT, CDR2 SNEGSKA (reference sequence). Between the trimmed V and J ends, which lost 0 bases and 13 bases, there was a span of 10 bases. The chain's CDR3 is CSARDSGGQFF. The CDR3 DNA reads TGCAGTGCTAGAGATTCTGGAGGCCAGTTCTTC.

This chain uses TRBV25-1 with TRBJ2-7; no reliable D call. Germline lookup yields CDR1 MGHDK and CDR2 SYGVNS. V gave up 6 bases and J gave up 0 bases, with 12 bases separating them. This CDR3 region has 14 residues. The CDR3 sequence is CASSLRRNSYEQYV. CDR3 DNA sequence: TGTGCCAGCAGCCTCAGACGAAACTCCTACGAGCAGTACGTC.

The chain couples TRBV4-2 to TRBJ2-1; TRBD2 matches at 7 bases. The junction had 9 bases not matched to a gene; V was cut back by 0 bases and J by 4 bases. The germline V gene has CDR1 LGHNA and CDR2 YNFKEQ. CDR3 size: 17 residues. DNA of the CDR3: TGTGCCAGCAGCCAAGAAGGGGTAGCGGGCGCGTACAATGAGCAGTTCTTC. As protein: CASSQEGVAGAYNEQFF.

The chain carries TRBV7-2 and TRBJ1-4; the match to TRBD1 covers 8 bases. With 5 bases clipped from V and 5 bases from J, the junction kept 4 bases outside the gene matches. The CDR3 is made up of 14 amino acids. Germline V lookup: CDR1 SGHTA, CDR2 FQGNSA. CDR3 in amino acids: CASSPTGGNEKLFF. Here the CDR3 DNA reads TGTGCCAGCAGCCCTACAGGGGGGAATGAAAAACTGTTTTTT.

V usage is TRBV10-1 and J usage is TRBJ2-2; unclear D gene. The germline CDR1 and CDR2 sequences are WNHNN and SYGVQD (reference sequence). The CDR3 has 8 residues. CDR3 sequence reads: CSTGELFF. CDR3 nucleotides: TGCTCGACCGGGGAGCTGTTTTTT.

This chain links TRBV19 with TRBJ1-1; D unresolved. CDR3 length equals 16 residues. Per the germline V gene, CDR1 is LNHDA and CDR2 is SQIVND (reference sequence). V lost 6 bases, J lost 1 base, and 18 bases lay in between. The CDR3 here is CASSTMSGQRNTEAFF. The DNA for the CDR3 is TGTGCCAGTAGCACGATGAGTGGGCAGAGGAACACTGAAGCTTTCTTT. The full variable domain, its missing parts supplied by reference TRBV19 and TRBJ1-1, is DGGITQSPKYLFRKEGQNVTLSCEQNLNHDAMYWYRQDPGQGLRLIYYSQIVNDFQKGDIAEGYSVSREKKESFPLTVTSAQKNPTAFYLCASSTMSGQRNTEAFFGQGTRLTVV.

This clone was recorded once. The V call is TRBV5-1, the J call TRBJ2-1; D is tentatively TRBD1 or TRBD2 (5 bases each). The germline V and J ends were trimmed by 2 bases and 8 bases, with 17 bases remaining between them. Per germline, CDR1 SGHRS and CDR2 YFSETQ. The CDR3 totals 15 residues. As DNA, the CDR3 is TGCGCCAGCAGCTTCCGGGACCAGGTGTTCGATGAGCAGTTCTTC. Translating it yields CASSFRDQVFDEQFF.

Turning to this clone: A junction end diverges from the germline sequence, so it may reflect a read error. The chain is built from TRBV27 and TRBJ1-1; D remains unclear. Germline V lookup: CDR1 MNHEY, CDR2 SMNVEV (reference sequence). The CDR3 length is 16 residues. The CDR3, as DNA: TGTGCTAGCAGTTTATCGCTATATCTGTCGGGGACTGAAGCTTTCTTT. As protein: CASSLSLYLSGTEAFF.

V usage is TRBV2 and J usage is TRBJ2-1; D is unresolved. Germline CDR1 reads SNHLY; CDR2 reads FYNNEI. This CDR3 region has 16 residues. The V gene lost 7 bases and the J gene lost 5 bases, with 21 bases spanning the gap. The CDR3 DNA sequence: TGTGCCAGCATGGGTAGCCTAAACCTTAACAACAATGAGCAGTTCTTC. Encoded protein: CASMGSLNLNNNEQFF.

The chain joins TRBV7-2 to TRBJ2-1; D is ambiguous. This CDR3 has 16 amino acids. The ends were cut back, 2 bases at V and 1 base at J, with 12 bases in the middle. Per germline, CDR1 SGHTA and CDR2 FQGNSA. For the CDR3, the DNA is TGTGCCAGCAGCTTACTGTTGGGCCCTTCCTACAATGAGCAGTTCTTC. Residues: CASSLLLGPSYNEQFF.

This sequence joins TRBV5-1 and TRBJ2-7; 14 bases line up with TRBD2. The CDR3 is made up of 16 amino acids. Germline assignment: CDR1 SGHRS and CDR2 YFSETQ. V was pared by 4 bases and J by 3 bases, with 6 bases of the junction left unmatched. The CDR3: CASSIGTSGSRYEQYF. CDR3 sequence (DNA): TGCGCCAGCAGCATCGGGACTAGCGGGAGCCGCTACGAGCAGTACTTC.

This chain connects TRBV27 to TRBJ1-2; no clear D. V shed 7 bases and J shed 8 bases, with 5 bases lying between them. Per the germline V gene, CDR1 is MNHEY and CDR2 is SMNVEV (reference sequence). CDR3 length equals 9 residues. CDR3 bases: TGTGCCAGCACCCCCGGCTACACCTTC. Translated: CASTPGYTF.

This clone was found a few times. The rearrangement uses TRBV30 and TRBJ1-1; possible D gene TRBD1, 5 bases. CDR3 length equals 12 residues. The ends were cut back, 5 bases at V and 2 bases at J, with 9 bases in the middle. The germline V gene encodes CDR1 GTSNPN and CDR2 SVGIG (reference sequence). In DNA form, the CDR3 reads TGTGCCTGGGCACAGGTTAACACTGAAGCTTTCTTT. This translates into CAWAQVNTEAFF.

The chain combines TRBV4-3 with TRBJ2-7, with 12 positions matching TRBD1. The J segment lost 7 bases and the V segment lost 1 base, leaving 5 bases of the junction unmatched. CDR3 size: 15 residues. The germline CDR1 and CDR2 sequences are LGHNA and YSLEER. CDR3 residues: CASSQGDRGLREQYV. The CDR3 nucleotides read TGCGCCAGCAGCCAAGGGGACAGGGGGCTACGAGAGCAGTACGTC.

The V gene is TRBV30, the J gene TRBJ1-1; D gene uncertain. This CDR3 contains 11 residues. The germline V gene encodes CDR1 GTSNPN and CDR2 SVGIG (reference sequence). Deletions cut 0 bases from V and 10 bases from J, with 9 bases between. The CDR3 loop reads CAWSVTLGAFF. For the CDR3, the DNA is TGTGCCTGGAGTGTTACGTTGGGAGCTTTCTTT.

Here the CDR3 DNA reads TGTGCCAGCAGCTTAGCGCAACTAGCGGGGAACTACGAGCAGTACTTC. It codes for CASSLAQLAGNYEQYF. V and J are TRBV7-3 and TRBJ2-7; TRBD2 aligns across 10 bases. Germline V gives CDR1 SGHTA, CDR2 FQGTGA. The CDR3 covers 16 residues. V was clipped by 2 bases and J by 3 bases; unmatched bases: 7.

The chain combines TRBV4-3 with TRBJ2-2; unclear D gene. With 0 bases removed from V and 2 bases from J, the gap between germline ends came to 7 bases. The germline V gene encodes CDR1 LGHNA and CDR2 YSLEER. The CDR3 loop spans 15 amino acids. Here the CDR3 DNA reads TGCGCCAGCAGCCAAGAGGCCTTCAACACCGGGGAGCTGTTTTTT. It encodes CASSQEAFNTGELFF.

The J gene is TRBJ1-3, the V gene TRBV4-1; D is uncertain. V was trimmed by 0 bases and J by 1 base, leaving 7 bases between them. This CDR3 region has 15 residues. Germline V lookup: CDR1 MGHRA, CDR2 YSYEKL. The CDR3 DNA follows: TGCGCCAGCAGCCAAGATCCCGGTTCTGGAAACACCATATATTTT. This translates into CASSQDPGSGNTIYF.

The CDR3 DNA reads TGTGCCAGCAGCTTGGCCGGGACTAGCGCTATGAGCTCCTACAATGAGCAGTTCTTC. This sequence encodes CASSLAGTSAMSSYNEQFF. The chain joins TRBV5-6 to TRBJ2-1; 10 bases line up with TRBD2. CDR3 length equals 19 residues. The V segment lost 0 bases and the J segment 0 bases; nucleotides outside the gene matches: 9. The germline V gene has CDR1 SGHDT and CDR2 YYEEEE.

This clone has a handful of counts. The chain carries TRBV5-6 and TRBJ1-1, with 9 positions matching TRBD1. The CDR3 runs 14 residues. V was clipped by 4 bases and J by 5 bases; unmatched bases: 6. Germline V CDR1 and CDR2: SGHDT, YYEEEE. CDR3 in amino acids: CASSPGQGRTEAFF. The CDR3 DNA is TGTGCCAGCAGCCCCGGACAGGGGCGGACTGAAGCTTTCTTT.

Only a few counts were recorded for this clone. The V and J genes are TRBV27 and TRBJ2-3; 7 nucleotides agree with TRBD1. The germline V gene has CDR1 MNHEY and CDR2 SMNVEV (reference sequence). Losses at the gene ends were 2 bases for V and 5 bases for J; bases not matched to a gene: 7. The CDR3 runs to 15 residues. The chain's CDR3 is CASSLDRVARDTQYF. In DNA form, the CDR3 reads TGTGCCAGCAGTTTAGACAGGGTGGCCAGAGATACGCAGTATTTT.

This CDR3 is CASSYDVGDTEAFF. The CDR3, as DNA: TGTGCCAGCAGTTACGACGTTGGGGACACTGAAGCTTTCTTT. J is TRBJ1-1 and V is TRBV6-6; D remains unclear. This CDR3 spans 14 amino acids. V was trimmed by 2 bases and J by 3 bases, leaving 10 bases between them. The germline V gene encodes CDR1 MNHNY and CDR2 SVGAGI (reference sequence).

For the CDR3, the DNA is TGTGCCACCCGGGACTTTTTAACCTACGAGCAGTACGTC. It specifies CATRDFLTYEQYV. The chain uses TRBV27 and TRBJ2-7, with D maybe TRBD2 (6 bases). Germline CDR1 is MNHEY and CDR2 is SMNVEV (reference sequence). Trimming took 10 bases from V and 2 from J, leaving 15 bases between them. The CDR3 extends over 13 amino acids.

The rearrangement links TRBV28 to TRBJ2-7, with a possible D match to TRBD1 (7 bases). The CDR3 runs 16 residues. Germline V gene data show CDR1 as MDHEN and CDR2 as SYDVKM. The V and J ends lost 5 bases and 1 base respectively, with 18 bases between them. CDR3 sequence reads: CASSTSSEQGSYEQYF. CDR3 DNA: TGTGCCAGCAGTACATCTAGCGAACAGGGGTCCTACGAGCAGTACTTC.